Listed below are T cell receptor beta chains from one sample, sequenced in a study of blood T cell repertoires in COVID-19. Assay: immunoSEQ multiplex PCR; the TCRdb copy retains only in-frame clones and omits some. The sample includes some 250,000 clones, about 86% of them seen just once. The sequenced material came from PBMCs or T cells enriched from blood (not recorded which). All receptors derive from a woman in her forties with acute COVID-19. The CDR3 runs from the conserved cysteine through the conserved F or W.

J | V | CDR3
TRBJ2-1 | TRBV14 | CASSQDERDYNEQFF
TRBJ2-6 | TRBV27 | CASSLSGANVLTF
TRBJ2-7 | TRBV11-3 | CASSFQRVSYEQYF
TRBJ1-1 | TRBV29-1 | CSVEDRTGPGTFF
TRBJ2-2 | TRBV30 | CACGRGTGELFF
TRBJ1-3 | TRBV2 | CASSNIGNTIYF
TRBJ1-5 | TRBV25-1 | CASSEPGNQPQHF
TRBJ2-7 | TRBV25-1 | CASSEGPGQGLYEQYF
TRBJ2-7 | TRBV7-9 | CASSLTTGKDEQYF
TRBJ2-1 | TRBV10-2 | CASSESQGTSGSNEQFF
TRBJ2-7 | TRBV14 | CASSQADRLSYEQYF
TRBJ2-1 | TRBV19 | CASKVAGQQFF
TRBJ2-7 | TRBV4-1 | CASSQLPGQRPFSYEQYF
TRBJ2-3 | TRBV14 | CASSQTSGSSTDTQYF
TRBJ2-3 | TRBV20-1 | CSPTTDTQYF
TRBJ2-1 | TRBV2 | CASSEIAGAQQYNEQFF
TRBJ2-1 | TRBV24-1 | CATSDPGTGRYNEQFF
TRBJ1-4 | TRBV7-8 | CASKKGRQGATNEKLFF
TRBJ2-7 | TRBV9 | CASSVGSSGNVNEQYF
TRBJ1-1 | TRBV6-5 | CASRLGTLNTEAFF
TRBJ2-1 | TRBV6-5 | CASAFGTSGSDEQFF
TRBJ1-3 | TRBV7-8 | CASSSFSGNTIYF
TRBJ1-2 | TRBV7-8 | CASSTKPNYGYTF
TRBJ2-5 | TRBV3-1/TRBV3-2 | CASSQAASGGETQYF
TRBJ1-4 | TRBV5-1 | CASSSTGGEEKLFF
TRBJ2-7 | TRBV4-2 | CASSQTGPSYEQYF
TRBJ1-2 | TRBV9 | CASSAGEGYTF
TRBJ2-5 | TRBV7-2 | CASSSASGRMGTQYF
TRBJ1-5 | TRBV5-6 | CASSLGPTGGVNQPQHF
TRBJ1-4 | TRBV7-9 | CASSADRETNEKLFF
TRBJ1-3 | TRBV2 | CASSGDRVTGNTIYF
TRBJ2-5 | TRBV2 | CASSAGTVQETQYF
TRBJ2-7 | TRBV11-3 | CASSLTAEQYF
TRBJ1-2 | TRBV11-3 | CASSLADGGVYGYTF
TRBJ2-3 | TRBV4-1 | CASSPSLAGNTDTQYF
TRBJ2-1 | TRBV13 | CASSLLNRLGHGVNNEQFF
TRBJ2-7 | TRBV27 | CASSLSRESRSYEQYF
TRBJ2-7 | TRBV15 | CATSRSFSGTYEQYF
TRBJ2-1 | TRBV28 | CASSLELGARSLSYNEQFF
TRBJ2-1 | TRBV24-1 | CATSDLKGLAGVSNEQFF
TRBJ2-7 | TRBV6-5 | CASRGRGNEQYF
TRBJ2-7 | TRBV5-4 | CASSLGHNSYEQYF
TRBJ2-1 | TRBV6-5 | CASSLDSNEQFF
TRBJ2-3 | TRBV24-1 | CATSAPGLAGEAADTDTQYF
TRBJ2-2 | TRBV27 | CATRGTTNTGELFF
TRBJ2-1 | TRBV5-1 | CASSLGGVGLGYNEQFF
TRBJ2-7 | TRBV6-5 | CASSRTGTGGSEQYF
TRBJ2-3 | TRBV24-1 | CATSGDSRDTQYF
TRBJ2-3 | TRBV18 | CASSPQDRRFKYF
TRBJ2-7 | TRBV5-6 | CASSLSSWGRNLDEQYF
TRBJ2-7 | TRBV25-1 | CASSGSTGIEDEQYF
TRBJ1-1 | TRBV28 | CASSLQGWAEAFF
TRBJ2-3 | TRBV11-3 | CASSPGGLESDTQYF
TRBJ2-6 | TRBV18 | CASSRGRAGANVLTF